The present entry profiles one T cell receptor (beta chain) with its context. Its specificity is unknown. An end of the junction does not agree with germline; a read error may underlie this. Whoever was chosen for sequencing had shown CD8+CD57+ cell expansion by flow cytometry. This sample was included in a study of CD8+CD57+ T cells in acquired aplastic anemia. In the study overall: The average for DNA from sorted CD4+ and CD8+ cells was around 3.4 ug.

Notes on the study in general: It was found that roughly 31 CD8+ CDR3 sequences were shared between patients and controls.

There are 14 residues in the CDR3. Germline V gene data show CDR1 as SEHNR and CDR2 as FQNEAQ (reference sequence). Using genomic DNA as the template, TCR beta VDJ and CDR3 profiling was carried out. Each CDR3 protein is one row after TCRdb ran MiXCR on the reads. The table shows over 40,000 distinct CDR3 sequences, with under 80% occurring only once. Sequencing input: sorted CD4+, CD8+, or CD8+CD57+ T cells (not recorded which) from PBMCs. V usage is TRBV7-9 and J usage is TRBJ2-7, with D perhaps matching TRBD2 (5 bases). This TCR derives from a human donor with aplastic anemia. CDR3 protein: CASSLGVWSGELYF. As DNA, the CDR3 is TGTGCCAGCAGCTTAGGAGTGTGGTCCGGGGAGCTGTACTTC.